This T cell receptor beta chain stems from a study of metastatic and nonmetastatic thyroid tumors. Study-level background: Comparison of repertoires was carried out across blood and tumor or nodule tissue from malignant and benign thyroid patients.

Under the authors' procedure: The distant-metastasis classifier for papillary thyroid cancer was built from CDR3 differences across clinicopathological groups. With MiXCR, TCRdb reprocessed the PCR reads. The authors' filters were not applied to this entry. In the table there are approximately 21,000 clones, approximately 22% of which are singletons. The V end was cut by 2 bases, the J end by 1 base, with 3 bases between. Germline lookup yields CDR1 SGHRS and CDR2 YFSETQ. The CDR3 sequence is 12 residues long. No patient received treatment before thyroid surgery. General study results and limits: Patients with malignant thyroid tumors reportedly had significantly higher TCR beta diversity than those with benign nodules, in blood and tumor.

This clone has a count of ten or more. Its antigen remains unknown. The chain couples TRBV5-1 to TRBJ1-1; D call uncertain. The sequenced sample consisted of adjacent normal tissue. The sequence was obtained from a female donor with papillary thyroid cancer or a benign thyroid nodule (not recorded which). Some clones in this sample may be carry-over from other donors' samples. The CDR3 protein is CASSFGNTEAFF. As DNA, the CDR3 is TGCGCCAGCAGCTTCGGGAACACTGAAGCTTTCTTT.